The 25 T cell receptor beta chains in this list originate from one sample, sequenced in a study of blood T cell repertoires in COVID-19 (dated by TCRdb to the early 2020s). Library construction relied on the immunoSEQ multiplex PCR assay. Drawn from immuneACCESS, this table holds only the in-frame rearrangements with V and J called that TCRdb kept. Clones are partly lost; checked studies trace under half to an unresolved V gene and leave the rest unexplained. In this sample the table shows 30,000 to 35,000 clones, 70% to 80% of which occur a single time. Approximately 7% of the sample is taken by the ten largest. The sample taken for sequencing was peripheral blood. Every receptor here comes from a woman in her fifties or sixties with acute or convalescent COVID-19.

The genes are TRBV10-3 and TRBJ1-5; unclear D gene. This CDR3 has 14 residues. V was cut by 10 bases and J by 4 bases, with 17 bases left in between. Germline values: CDR1 ENHRY, CDR2 SYGVKD. The CDR3 loop reads CATASGSSNQPQHF. For the CDR3, the DNA is TGTGCCACCGCGTCGGGTTCATCTAATCAGCCCCAGCATTTT.

The chain carries TRBV27 and TRBJ1-4; D call uncertain. Germline assignment: CDR1 MNHEY and CDR2 SMNVEV (reference sequence). This CDR3 region has 16 residues. V was trimmed by 2 bases and J by 0 bases, leaving 10 bases between them. This CDR3 is CASSLSFGTTNEKLFF. DNA of the CDR3: TGTGCCAGCAGTTTAAGTTTCGGGACAACTAATGAAAAACTGTTTTTT.

The chain is built from TRBV27 and TRBJ2-5; 8 bases match TRBD1. Germline V gene data show CDR1 as MNHEY and CDR2 as SMNVEV (reference sequence). The CDR3 length is 16 residues. Unmatched junction bases numbered 14, after V lost 6 bases and J lost 5 bases. Here the CDR3 reads CASRSMPTGVGETQYF. The CDR3 region has the DNA TGTGCCAGCAGGTCTATGCCGACAGGGGTCGGGGAGACCCAGTACTTC.

This chain uses TRBV6-5 with TRBJ2-1; maybe TRBD1 (6 bases). Trimming shortened V by 6 bases and J by 10 bases, and 10 bases separated the two germline ends. The CDR3 spans 11 residues. From germline, CDR1 is MNHEY and CDR2 SVGAGI. The CDR3 bases are TGTGCCAGCAGGTCCGGGACAGAGCAGTTCTTC. Translation: CASRSGTEQFF.

The chain recombines TRBV6-5 with TRBJ1-2; maybe TRBD1 (6 bases). This CDR3 is 14 amino acids long. Germline V gene data show CDR1 as MNHEY and CDR2 as SVGAGI. Trimming stripped 7 bases from V and 2 bases from J, with 14 bases between. CDR3 loop: CASIKGGGNYGYTF. The DNA of the CDR3 is TGTGCCAGCATCAAAGGGGGGGGGAACTATGGCTACACCTTC.

The chain couples TRBV7-3 to TRBJ2-5, with TRBD2 matching over 16 bases. CDR3 length equals 15 residues. Germline-derived CDR1 and CDR2 are SGHTA and FQGTGA. In nucleotides, the CDR3 is TGTGCGAGCGGGACTAGCGGGGGGGCGAGAGAGACCCAGTACTTC. It specifies CASGTSGGARETQYF. The variable domain in full, with the rest retrieved from reference TRBV7-3 and TRBJ2-5, is GAGVSQTPSNKVTEKGKYVELRCDPISGHTALYWYRQSLGQGPEFLIYFQGTGAADDSGLPNDRFFAVRPEGSVSTLKIQRTERGDSAVYLCASGTSGGARETQYFGPGTRLLVL.

This chain links TRBV13 with TRBJ2-7, with 7 bases fitting TRBD2. This CDR3 has 15 residues. V dropped 6 bases and J dropped 0; count of bases not matched to a gene: 8. Germline V CDR1 and CDR2: PRHDT, FYEKMQ (reference sequence). The CDR3 spells CASRTRGGSSYEQYF. CDR3 sequence (DNA): TGTGCCAGCAGGACCCGGGGAGGGAGCTCCTACGAGCAGTACTTC.

This chain links TRBV7-8 with TRBJ2-7, with 7 bases lining up with TRBD1. This CDR3 contains 13 residues. With V trimmed by 5 bases and J by 1 base, 2 bases remained unmatched. From germline, CDR1 is SGHVS and CDR2 FQNEAQ. The CDR3 protein is CASSVGQSYEQYF. CDR3 sequence (DNA): TGTGCCAGCAGCGTGGGACAGTCCTACGAGCAGTACTTC.

The rearrangement uses TRBV10-3 and TRBJ1-2; perhaps TRBD1 as D (5 bases). Germline CDR1 is ENHRY and CDR2 is SYGVKD. The V end lost 5 bases, the J end lost 6 bases, and 10 bases lay between the germline ends. This CDR3 contains 12 residues. DNA of the CDR3: TGTGCCATCAGTTCCCAGGGTGATGGCTACACCTTC. Its protein product is CAISSQGDGYTF.

This chain joins TRBV7-9 and TRBJ2-5, with D unclear. This CDR3 has 13 residues. Trimming stripped 5 bases from V and 7 bases from J, with 14 bases between. CDR1 is SEHNR, CDR2 FQNEAQ, per germline (reference sequence). CDR3 in DNA: TGTGCCAGCAGCGGCGACTCGCTCGGGACCCAGTACTTC. Residues: CASSGDSLGTQYF.

V gene TRBV2 combines with J gene TRBJ1-4; 9 bases line up with TRBD1. Trimming removed 8 bases from V and 4 bases from J; junction bases left unmatched: 5. Per germline, CDR1 SNHLY and CDR2 FYNNEI. The CDR3 contains 14 residues. CDR3 sequence (DNA): TGTGCCAGCGAGGCGGGACAGGGTAATGAAAAACTGTTTTTT. This sequence encodes CASEAGQGNEKLFF.

The chain uses TRBV5-1 and TRBJ1-3; D remains ambiguous. CDR3 length: 17 amino acids. Per germline, CDR1 SGHRS and CDR2 YFSETQ. Deletions cut 0 bases from V and 2 bases from J, with 15 bases between. The CDR3 loop reads CASSLEGASWAGNTIYF. CDR3 DNA sequence: TGCGCCAGCAGCTTGGAGGGAGCGTCGTGGGCTGGAAACACCATATATTTT.

This clone turned up a few times. The chain is built from TRBV19 and TRBJ2-5, with TRBD2 matching 8 bases. The germline CDR1 and CDR2 sequences are LNHDA and SQIVND (reference sequence). CDR3 length: 17 amino acids. V was clipped by 2 bases and J by 1 base; unmatched bases: 9. CDR3 nucleotide sequence: TGTGCCAGTAGTATAATTCAGAACAGCGGGGGCCAAGAGACCCAGTACTTC. It codes for CASSIIQNSGGQETQYF.

As regards this clone: The junction departs from the called germline gene at one end, perhaps through a read error. The rearrangement joins TRBV27 to TRBJ1-5; D unresolved. The CDR3 is 11 residues long. Germline-derived CDR1 and CDR2 are MNHEY and SMNVEV (reference sequence). In DNA form, the CDR3 reads TGTGCCAGCAGTTTATTTGTGGCTCGTAAATTT. Its protein is CASSLFVARKF.

The rearrangement uses TRBV30 and TRBJ1-1; tentative D call: TRBD1 (5 bases). The V and J ends lost 3 bases and 11 bases respectively, with 16 bases between them. The germline CDR1 and CDR2 sequences are GTSNPN and SVGIG (reference sequence). The CDR3 totals 12 residues. The CDR3 DNA sequence: TGTGCCTGGAGCACCACCGCGACAGAGGCTTTCTTT. Its protein is CAWSTTATEAFF. The variable domain in full, with the rest retrieved from reference TRBV30 and TRBJ1-1, is SQTIHQWPATLVQPVGSPLSLECTVEGTSNPNLYWYRQAAGRGLQLLFYSVGIGQISSEVPQNLSASRPQDRQFILSSKKLLLSDSGFYLCAWSTTATEAFFGQGTRLTVV.

V gene TRBV4-1 combines with J gene TRBJ2-1; weak D call: TRBD2 (5 bases). The germline V and J ends were trimmed by 0 bases and 2 bases, with 11 bases remaining between them. Germline values: CDR1 MGHRA, CDR2 YSYEKL. The CDR3 is made up of 16 amino acids. The CDR3 sequence is CASSQDSSGPYNEQFF. CDR3 nucleotide sequence: TGCGCCAGCAGCCAAGATTCCAGCGGACCCTACAATGAGCAGTTCTTC.

This clone was seen a few times. The chain recombines TRBV2 with TRBJ1-1, with TRBD1 matching 10 bases. CDR1 SNHLY and CDR2 FYNNEI come from the germline V gene. With 0 bases clipped from V and 4 bases from J, the junction kept 2 bases outside the gene matches. The CDR3 spans 15 residues. This CDR3 is CASSEAWTGGTEAFF. In DNA, the CDR3 is TGTGCCAGCAGTGAAGCCTGGACAGGGGGCACTGAAGCTTTCTTT. Full variable domain (rest looked up from reference TRBV2 and TRBJ1-1): EPEVTQTPSHQVTQMGQEVILRCVPISNHLYFYWYRQILGQKVEFLVSFYNNEISEKSEIFDDQFSVERPDGSNFTLKIRSTKLEDSAMYFCASSEAWTGGTEAFFGQGTRLTVV.

The V and J genes are TRBV19 and TRBJ1-3; D gene ambiguous. V was clipped by 3 bases and J by 4 bases, with 10 bases between them. Germline V gives CDR1 LNHDA, CDR2 SQIVND (reference sequence). The CDR3 consists of 14 residues. This CDR3 reads CASSIGPGGNTIYF. The CDR3, as DNA: TGTGCCAGTAGTATTGGCCCAGGAGGAAACACCATATATTTT.

This clone was observed a few times. This sequence joins TRBV7-9 and TRBJ2-1; 11 bases agree with TRBD2. The germline gives CDR1 SEHNR, CDR2 FQNEAQ (reference sequence). The length of the CDR3 is 16 residues. J lost 5 bases, V lost 7 bases, and 10 bases had no gene match. CDR3 sequence (DNA): TGTGCCAGCATCCCCAGACTAGCGGGGTATAACAATGAGCAGTTCTTC. Translation: CASIPRLAGYNNEQFF.

This chain joins TRBV28 and TRBJ1-2; unclear D gene. The CDR3 consists of 16 residues. Germline CDR1 MDHEN, CDR2 SYDVKM. With 2 bases removed from V and 6 bases from J, the gap between germline ends came to 19 bases. CDR3 residues: CASSLGSRETGHGYTF. The CDR3 coding sequence is TGTGCCAGCAGTTTAGGCAGTCGAGAGACGGGTCATGGCTACACCTTC.

V and J are TRBV2 and TRBJ1-3; D is possibly TRBD1 (5 bases). Germline CDR1 SNHLY, CDR2 FYNNEI. Deletions cut 3 bases from V and 16 bases from J, with 16 bases between. The CDR3 is 12 amino acids. Written as DNA, the CDR3 is TGTGCCAGCAGTGAGAACGGGCGACAGCCTTATTTT. As protein: CASSENGRQPYF.

Only a few counts were recorded for this clone. The chain carries TRBV28 and TRBJ2-6, with D maybe TRBD1 (5 bases). The CDR3 length is 15 residues. Deletions cut 4 bases from V and 0 bases from J, with 7 bases between. CDR1 and CDR2 from the germline V gene are MDHEN and SYDVKM. CDR3 nucleotides: TGTGCCAGCAGTTCCGACAGCTCTGGGGCCAACGTCCTGACTTTC. Translated: CASSSDSSGANVLTF.

This chain links TRBV6-5 with TRBJ2-7; 8 bases map to TRBD1. Germline loops: CDR1 MNHEY, CDR2 SVGAGI. This CDR3 region has 15 residues. J lost 2 bases, V lost 6 bases, and 9 bases had no gene match. The CDR3 sequence is CASSTTTGETYEQYF. DNA for the CDR3: TGTGCCAGCAGCACTACGACAGGGGAGACCTACGAGCAGTACTTC.

The V and J genes are TRBV3-1 (or the pseudogene TRBV3-2) and TRBJ1-1; D call uncertain. Germline V CDR1 and CDR2: LGHDT, YNNKEL (reference sequence). Trimming removed 4 bases at V and 4 bases at J, with 13 bases between. The CDR3 is 14 residues long. CDR3 in DNA: TGTGCCAGCAGCCGAGGGTATGAGGGCACTGAAGCTTTCTTT. The encoded protein is CASSRGYEGTEAFF.

The chain is built from TRBV6-2 or TRBV6-3 and TRBJ2-4; D perhaps matches TRBD1 (5 bases). Germline CDR1 is MNHEY and CDR2 is SVGEGT. The CDR3 covers 16 residues. The germline V and J ends were trimmed by 5 bases and 0 bases, with 14 bases remaining between them. The CDR3 loop is CASSALTVLAKNIQYF. Written as DNA, the CDR3 is TGTGCCAGCAGTGCGTTGACAGTTTTAGCCAAAAACATTCAGTACTTC.